This T cell receptor beta chain was identified in a study of response to subunit inactivated influenza vaccine. TCRdb re-derived calls from the RT-PCR reads in MiXCR, one entry per CDR3 protein. Here the sample spans approximately 570,000 distinct CDR3 sequences, under 9% being singletons. This clonotype was recorded at least ten times. Antigen: not known. General study results and limits: Authors suggested each seasonal flu vaccination may recruit only limited numbers of new T cells.

The V gene's germline CDR1 is SEHNR and CDR2 FQNEAQ (reference sequence). The CDR3 contains 15 residues. Trimming left V 2 bases short and J 0 bases short, with 9 bases between. The chain combines TRBV7-9 with TRBJ2-3; the D is unclear. Here the sequenced sample was PBMCs from blood, taken about 23 months after vaccination. The TCR sequence derives from a man aged 45 to 70 who received an inactivated influenza vaccine. In DNA form, the CDR3 reads TGTGCCAGCAGCTTAAACGGTGCTAGCACAGATACGCAGTATTTT. This translates into CASSLNGASTDTQYF.